This T cell receptor (beta chain) derives from a study of blood T cell repertoires in COVID-19. Sequencing was performed with immunoSEQ multiplex PCR; in TCRdb, only in-frame clones are kept and a portion is missing. The data hold approximately 210,000 clones, with around 88% observed a single time. Germline CDR1 is MNHEY and CDR2 is SMNVEV (reference sequence). CDR3 length: 16 amino acids. Trimming cost V 0 bases and J 3 bases; bases outside gene matches: 6. This TCR was recovered from a woman aged 45-60 years with acute COVID-19. Sequencing was done on a sample of PBMCs or T cells enriched from blood (not recorded which). The chain has TRBV27 and TRBJ2-7; 9 positions match TRBD1. For the CDR3, the DNA is TGTGCCAGCAGTTTATCCGGGACAGGGAGAGACTACGAGCAGTACTTC. Residues: CASSLSGTGRDYEQYF.